This T cell receptor beta chain emerged from a study of cytomegalovirus exposure and HLA in healthy donors. Primers: 60 Vbeta forward and 13 Jbeta reverse. Using immunoSEQ multiplex PCR, the repertoire was profiled, and TCRdb retains in-frame clones only, with some absent. This sample has 150,000 to 200,000 clones, with roughly 80% found just once. This clone came up a few times. V lost 4 bases to trimming and J lost 8 bases, with 18 bases between them. The CDR3 covers 15 residues. Germline values: CDR1 SGHRS, CDR2 YFSETQ. The receptor was derived from a woman under 30 in good health and CMV-seronegative. The V and J genes are TRBV5-1 and TRBJ1-4; D unresolved. The sequenced sample consisted of PBMCs. CDR3 sequence: CASSPRAMGAEKLFF. The CDR3 DNA follows: TGCGCCAGCAGCCCGAGGGCAATGGGAGCGGAAAAACTGTTTTTT. Full variable domain (outside the CDR3, taken from reference TRBV5-1 and TRBJ1-4): KAGVTQTPRYLIKTRGQQVTLSCSPISGHRSVSWYQQTPGQGLQFLFEYFSETQRNKGNFPGRFSGRQFSNSRSEMNVSTLELGDSALYLCASSPRAMGAEKLFFGSGTQLSVL.